Sequencing of this TCR beta chain was carried out in a study of identical twins. The CDR3 is 17 residues long. Trimming removed 4 bases at V and 0 bases at J, with 17 bases between. CDR1 LGHDT and CDR2 YNNKEL come from the germline V gene (reference sequence). To note about this clonotype: Antigen specificity is unknown.

The study's findings and limits: Invariant populations such as MAIT and iNKT cells could partly muddle zero-insertion analyses. Models underestimated out-of-frame TCR alpha sharing in monozygotic twins. Carriage of fewer insertions was seen in abundant cord blood beta clonotypes, whereas memory repertoires showed none.

Template switching created a universal primer site, and the cDNA included unique molecular identifiers. TCRdb re-called the 5' RACE reads with MiXCR, one entry per CDR3 protein. Here the sample spans roughly 260,000 distinct CDR3 sequences, more than 13% being singletons. The TCR comes from a woman under 30 in good health. The chain carries TRBV3-1 and TRBJ2-3; D is undetermined. Sequenced: memory (CD45RO+) T cells sorted from blood. This CDR3 is CASSPLEGGTSTDTQYF. The CDR3 DNA sequence: TGTGCCAGCAGCCCCTTAGAAGGTGGCACTAGCACAGATACGCAGTATTTT.